A single sample gave rise to the 9 T cell receptor beta chains below, sequenced in a study of cytomegalovirus exposure and HLA in healthy donors. PCR involved 60 Vbeta and 13 Jbeta primers. Method: immunoSEQ multiplex PCR; TCRdb's copy keeps in-frame clones and lacks some. The sample consists of 140,000 to 150,000 clones, approximately 80% of them appearing once. Sequenced material: PBMCs. The receptors derive from a middle-aged woman in good health and CMV-seronegative.

The chain is built from TRBV13 and TRBJ2-7; TRBD1 might be the D (5 bases). This CDR3 has 16 residues. The germline V gene has CDR1 PRHDT and CDR2 FYEKMQ (reference sequence). V gave up 4 bases and J gave up 0 bases, with 16 bases separating them. The CDR3 reads CASSSNIGAFSYEQYF. CDR3 coding DNA: TGTGCCAGCAGCTCGAACATTGGGGCTTTCTCCTACGAGCAGTACTTC.

The chain links TRBV9 to TRBJ2-7; TRBD2 aligns across 7 bases. V dropped 4 bases and J dropped 1; count of bases not matched to a gene: 11. CDR1 is SGDLS, CDR2 YYNGEE, per germline. The CDR3 has 16 residues. CDR3 loop: CASSSNPSSGSYEQYF. In DNA form, the CDR3 reads TGTGCCAGCAGCTCGAACCCTTCTAGCGGATCCTACGAGCAGTACTTC.

This clone is a singleton in its sample. This chain links TRBV30 with TRBJ1-2, with D perhaps TRBD1 (5 bases). Germline CDR1 GTSNPN, CDR2 SVGIG (reference sequence). V was shortened by 0 bases and J by 7 bases, with 15 bases between the two germline ends. The CDR3 runs to 14 residues. The chain's CDR3 is CAWSVAPGWAGYTF. DNA of the CDR3: TGTGCCTGGAGTGTAGCTCCAGGGTGGGCTGGCTACACCTTC.

This clone was found a few times. CDR3: CASSQEVGRGRDGLETQYF. Here the CDR3 DNA reads TGCGCCAGCAGCCAAGAGGTTGGCAGGGGGCGCGATGGTCTTGAGACCCAGTACTTC. The rearrangement joins TRBV4-1 to TRBJ2-5, with 8 bases aligning to TRBD1. The CDR3 loop spans 19 amino acids. Per the germline V gene, CDR1 is MGHRA and CDR2 is YSYEKL. V lost 0 bases to trimming and J lost 5 bases; unmatched junction nucleotides: 17.

The rearrangement links TRBV28 to TRBJ1-5; unclear D gene. Trimming took 5 bases from V and 11 from J, leaving 16 bases between them. Germline V gene data show CDR1 as MDHEN and CDR2 as SYDVKM. The CDR3 spans 13 residues. CDR3: CASSPAHGESQHF. The CDR3, as DNA: TGTGCCAGCAGTCCCGCCCATGGGGAGTCCCAGCATTTT.

This sequence joins TRBV5-1 and TRBJ1-2; 8 bases are shared with TRBD1. This CDR3 comprises 14 residues. The V segment lost 4 bases and the J segment 4 bases; nucleotides outside the gene matches: 6. The germline CDR1 and CDR2 sequences are SGHRS and YFSETQ. The CDR3 is CASSPDRAGYGYTF. CDR3 nucleotides: TGCGCCAGCAGCCCGGACAGGGCGGGCTATGGCTACACCTTC.

CDR3 nucleotides: TGTGCCAGCAGCTTGGACAGGGGGGGAAATGAGCAGTTCTTC. It encodes CASSLDRGGNEQFF. This chain links TRBV5-4 with TRBJ2-1; D perhaps matches TRBD1 (8 bases). V lost 0 bases and J 7 bases, leaving 11 bases between the germline ends. The CDR3 has 14 amino acids. Germline-derived CDR1 and CDR2 are SGHNT and YYREEE (reference sequence). Variable domain in full (rest from reference TRBV5-4 and TRBJ2-1): ETGVTQSPTHLIKTRGQQVTLRCSSQSGHNTVSWYQQALGQGPQFIFQYYREEENGRGNFPPRFSGLQFPNYSSELNVNALELDDSALYLCASSLDRGGNEQFFGPGTRLTVL.

V is TRBV19 and J is TRBJ1-5; no clear D. The CDR3 loop spans 14 amino acids. CDR1 LNHDA and CDR2 SQIVND come from the germline V gene (reference sequence). Trimming pared 5 bases from V and 0 bases from J, leaving 8 bases between. The CDR3 DNA is TGTGCCAGTAGTCTGGCTTATAGCAATCAGCCCCAGCATTTT. It yields the protein CASSLAYSNQPQHF.

This clone has just a few counts. The chain links TRBV19 to TRBJ2-3; 7 bases line up with TRBD2. After removal of 7 bases from V and 1 base from J, the junction contained 8 bases not matched to a gene. Germline V lookup: CDR1 LNHDA, CDR2 SQIVND (reference sequence). The CDR3 is made up of 15 amino acids. The CDR3 protein is CASKNRLAGTDTQYF. The CDR3 DNA reads as TGTGCCAGTAAGAACAGGCTAGCGGGCACAGATACGCAGTATTTT.